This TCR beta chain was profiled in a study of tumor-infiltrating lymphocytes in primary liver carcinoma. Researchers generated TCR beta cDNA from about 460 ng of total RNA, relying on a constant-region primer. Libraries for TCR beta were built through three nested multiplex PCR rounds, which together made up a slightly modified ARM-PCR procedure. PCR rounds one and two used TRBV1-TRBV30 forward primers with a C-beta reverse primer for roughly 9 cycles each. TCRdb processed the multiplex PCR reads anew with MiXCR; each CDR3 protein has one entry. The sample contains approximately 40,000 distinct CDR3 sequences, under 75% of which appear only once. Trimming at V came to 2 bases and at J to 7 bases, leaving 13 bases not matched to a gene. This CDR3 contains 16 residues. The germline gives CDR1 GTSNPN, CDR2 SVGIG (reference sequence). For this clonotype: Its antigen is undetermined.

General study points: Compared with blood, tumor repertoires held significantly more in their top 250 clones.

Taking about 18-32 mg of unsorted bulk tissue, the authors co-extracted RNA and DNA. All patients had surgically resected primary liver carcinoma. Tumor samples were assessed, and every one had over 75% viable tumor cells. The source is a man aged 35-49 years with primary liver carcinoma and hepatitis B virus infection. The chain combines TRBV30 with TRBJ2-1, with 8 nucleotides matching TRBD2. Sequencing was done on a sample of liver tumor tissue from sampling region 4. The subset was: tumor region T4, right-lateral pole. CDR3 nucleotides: TGTGCCTGGAGTTTATGGAGAATAGCGGGAATGAATGAGCAGTTCTTC. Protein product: CAWSLWRIAGMNEQFF.